This T cell receptor (beta chain) is drawn from a study of shared clonotypes between healthy human individuals. Overall study context: The composition of the donors was a couple of women and a few men aged 18 to 49.

V was clipped by 6 bases and J by 9 bases, with 19 bases between them. CDR3 length equals 14 residues. Germline CDR1 MNHNS, CDR2 SASEGT. Genomic DNA (from each subset) was split evenly across several immunoSEQ plates. The assay was immunoSEQ multiplex PCR, and TCRdb's table has in-frame clones only and misses some. The sample contains 520,000 or so clones, around 79% of which appear only once. Adult donors, all healthy and HIV-negative, had no recent acute infections or vaccinations. Donors were Caucasian adults residing in Nashville, Tennessee, USA. V is TRBV6-1 and J is TRBJ2-3; possible D gene TRBD2, 5 bases. Specimen: PBMCs. This TCR was recovered from a woman aged 40 to 50 in good health. Some clones in this sample may be carry-over from other donors' samples. CDR3 DNA: TGTGCCAGCAGGCGGGTGACCGAGTTGGACACGCAGTATTTT. It translates to CASRRVTELDTQYF.